The present entry profiles one T cell receptor beta chain with its context. The CDR3 is made up of 10 amino acids. The germline V gene has CDR1 MNHNS and CDR2 SASEGT. Between the trimmed V and J ends, which lost 3 bases and 7 bases, there was a span of 3 bases. These data originate in a study of blood T cell repertoires in COVID-19. The overall study: COVID-19 samples from acute and convalescent phases originated in the United States, Italy and Spain. PBMCs, B-cell-depleted T cells, or T cells provided the cDNA or gDNA that made up the material.

Cohort 3 recovered donors had two negative PCRs, clearance, or symptom resolution. In the original processing: It was from reference gene primer amplification that nucleated cell counts were estimated. The assay was immunoSEQ multiplex PCR, and TCRdb's table has in-frame clones only and misses some. V and J calls and clone size are copied from that table; D and trimming were computed from the DNA. The data contain a few hundred thousand clones, about 92% of them seen just once; the ten biggest clones take up about a fifth. The TCR comes from a woman in her thirties who had recovered from COVID-19. The chain links TRBV6-1 to TRBJ1-1; no firm D call. The sample comprised PBMCs or T cells enriched from blood (not recorded which). The CDR3 region is CASSDLEAFF. The DNA of the CDR3 is TGTGCCAGCAGTGATCTTGAAGCTTTCTTT.